These 24 T cell receptor beta chains came from one sample sequenced in a study of T cells in narcolepsy. The assay was immunoSEQ multiplex PCR, and TCRdb's table has in-frame clones only and misses some. The sample carries about 37,000 clones, over 80% recorded once. The sample comprised memory (CD45RA-) CD4+ T cells from blood. The source of these receptors is a human donor in good health.

The V gene is TRBV7-9, the J gene TRBJ2-5; no firm D call. Germline V gene sequence: CDR1 SEHNR, CDR2 FQNEAQ (reference sequence). V lost 5 bases and J 4 bases, leaving 11 bases between the germline ends. The CDR3 length is 13 residues. The CDR3 DNA follows: TGTGCCAGCAGCCCTAGGAGCGCAGAGACCCAGTACTTC. Its protein is CASSPRSAETQYF.

The genes are TRBV28 and TRBJ1-5; TRBD1 is a possible D gene (6 bases). V lost 8 bases, J lost 0 bases, and 17 bases lay in between. Germline CDR1 reads MDHEN; CDR2 reads SYDVKM. CDR3 length: 16 residues. CDR3 nucleotide sequence: TGTGCCAGCGTGCTTACAGGGTATTATAGCAATCAGCCCCAGCATTTT. This translates into CASVLTGYYSNQPQHF.

V is TRBV7-3 and J is TRBJ1-1; no firm D call. The V gene's germline CDR1 is SGHTA and CDR2 FQGTGA. The CDR3 spans 13 residues. V was pared by 0 bases and J by 1 base, with 3 bases between. CDR3 nucleotides: TGTGCCAGCAGCTTAACTTCGAACACTGAAGCTTTCTTT. It yields the protein CASSLTSNTEAFF.

The chain recombines TRBV7-9 with TRBJ2-3, with 9 bases aligning to TRBD2. Germline lookup yields CDR1 SEHNR and CDR2 FQNEAQ (reference sequence). This CDR3 is 15 amino acids long. V was pared by 4 bases and J by 10 bases, with 12 bases of the junction left unmatched. This chain's CDR3 is CASSSRLAVLLPQYF. The CDR3, as DNA: TGTGCCAGCAGCTCCCGACTAGCGGTTCTCCTCCCGCAGTATTTT.

The chain links TRBV4-3 to TRBJ2-3; D is uncertain. Germline V gives CDR1 LGHNA, CDR2 YSLEER. CDR3 size: 12 residues. V shed 0 bases and J shed 6 bases, with 4 bases lying between them. CDR3 in amino acids: CASSQEWDTQYF. Here the CDR3 DNA reads TGCGCCAGCAGCCAAGAGTGGGATACGCAGTATTTT.

The chain employs TRBV7-9 and TRBJ2-1; TRBD2 aligns across 14 bases. The germline CDR1 and CDR2 sequences are SEHNR and FQNEAQ (reference sequence). The CDR3 is made up of 17 amino acids. The V segment lost 4 bases and the J segment 6 bases; nucleotides outside the gene matches: 8. CDR3 sequence: CASSSRLAGGSFNEQFF. DNA of the CDR3: TGTGCCAGCAGCTCTCGACTAGCGGGAGGGTCTTTCAATGAGCAGTTCTTC.

This clone was seen only a few times. The genes are TRBV10-3 and TRBJ2-1, with 9 nucleotides matching TRBD2. Unmatched junction bases numbered 10, after V lost 5 bases and J lost 8 bases. The CDR3 consists of 15 residues. Germline V gene lookup returns CDR1 ENHRY and CDR2 SYGVKD. CDR3 bases: TGTGCCATCAGTCAAAAAGCGGGGGGCGGGGATGAGCAGTTCTTC. Protein sequence: CAISQKAGGGDEQFF.

V is TRBV5-1 and J is TRBJ1-1; possible D gene TRBD1, 5 bases. The CDR3 loop spans 13 amino acids. Germline CDR1 and CDR2: SGHRS and YFSETQ. Trimming removed 4 bases from V and 1 base from J, with 8 bases in between. CDR3 sequence reads: CASSRDRNTEAFF. The DNA for the CDR3 is TGCGCCAGCAGCCGAGACAGGAACACTGAAGCTTTCTTT.

The chain employs TRBV6-1 and TRBJ1-1, with D hard to call. The CDR3 runs 15 residues. V was pared by 5 bases and J by 5 bases, with 18 bases between. Germline CDR1 reads MNHNS; CDR2 reads SASEGT. The chain's CDR3 is CASSPTGGLGTEAFF. Here the CDR3 DNA reads TGTGCCAGCAGTCCGACCGGAGGATTGGGTACTGAAGCTTTCTTT.

The chain couples TRBV19 to TRBJ2-6; D assignment may be TRBD1 or TRBD2 (6 bases each). In germline, CDR1 is LNHDA, CDR2 SQIVND (reference sequence). Between the trimmed V and J ends, which lost 4 bases and 3 bases, there was a span of 10 bases. The CDR3 extends over 15 amino acids. The CDR3 reads CASSKQGLGANVLTF. The CDR3, as DNA: TGTGCCAGTAGTAAACAGGGACTTGGGGCCAACGTCCTGACTTTC.

The V gene is TRBV7-2, the J gene TRBJ1-1; D might be TRBD1 (6 bases). CDR3 length: 14 residues. Trimming cost V 6 bases and J 2 bases, with 13 bases left between them. Germline assignment: CDR1 SGHTA and CDR2 FQGNSA. CDR3 amino acids: CASSSPGQNTEAFF. DNA for the CDR3: TGTGCCAGCAGTTCCCCGGGACAAAACACTGAAGCTTTCTTT. Based on the CDR3 plus reference TRBV7-2 and TRBJ1-1, the full variable domain is GAGVSQSPSNKVTEKGKDVELRCDPISGHTALYWYRQSLGQGLEFLIYFQGNSAPDKSGLPSDRFSAERTGGSVSTLTIQRTQQEDSAVYLCASSSPGQNTEAFFGQGTRLTVV.

The chain couples TRBV7-9 to TRBJ1-6; 8 positions agree with TRBD1. The V gene end was trimmed by 5 bases and the J gene end by 5 bases; junction bases not matched to a gene: 5. The V gene's germline CDR1 is SEHNR and CDR2 FQNEAQ (reference sequence). The length of the CDR3 is 15 residues. The CDR3 sequence: CASSPLTGDNSPLHF. The CDR3 DNA sequence: TGTGCCAGCAGCCCTCTGACAGGGGATAATTCACCCCTCCACTTT.

The chain links TRBV11-2 to TRBJ2-4; 10 bases line up with TRBD2. Germline V CDR1 and CDR2: SGHAT, FQNNGV. Unmatched junction bases numbered 11, after V lost 1 base and J lost 8 bases. The CDR3 is made up of 17 amino acids. The CDR3 protein is CASSLGPSAGGRYIQYF. In nucleotides, the CDR3 is TGTGCCAGCAGCTTAGGGCCCTCAGCGGGAGGGAGGTACATTCAGTACTTC.

J is TRBJ1-1 and V is TRBV10-3; 7 nucleotides line up with TRBD1. V trimming: 4 bases; J trimming: 2 bases; junction bases outside the gene matches: 7. CDR3 length: 15 amino acids. CDR1 and CDR2 from the germline V gene are ENHRY and SYGVKD. The CDR3 DNA follows: TGTGCCATCAGTGGTGGGACAGTAGTAAACACTGAAGCTTTCTTT. Residues: CAISGGTVVNTEAFF.

This sequence joins TRBV7-6 and TRBJ2-1; 7 bases align to TRBD2. The length of the CDR3 is 15 residues. CDR1 SGHVS and CDR2 FNYEAQ come from the germline V gene. The V gene end was trimmed by 0 bases and the J gene end by 5 bases; junction bases not matched to a gene: 4. The CDR3 DNA follows: TGTGCCAGCAGCTTAGCGGGGGGGAAGAACAATGAGCAGTTCTTC. It translates to CASSLAGGKNNEQFF.

V is TRBV5-1 and J is TRBJ2-7; 7 bases are shared with TRBD2. Per germline, CDR1 SGHRS and CDR2 YFSETQ. The CDR3 sequence is 16 residues long. J lost 2 bases, V lost 2 bases, and 10 bases had no gene match. The CDR3 DNA reads as TGCGCCAGCAGCTTCTCGGGGAGGGAGGGCACCTACGAGCAGTACTTC. Protein product: CASSFSGREGTYEQYF.

The rearrangement uses TRBV5-1 and TRBJ2-1; 13 bases agree with TRBD2. The germline gives CDR1 SGHRS, CDR2 YFSETQ. The CDR3 has 16 residues. Germline trimming cut 4 bases from V and 3 bases from J; bases unmatched to any gene: 4. CDR3 region: CASSRTSGGNYNEQFF. CDR3 coding DNA: TGCGCCAGCAGCCGGACTAGCGGGGGCAACTACAATGAGCAGTTCTTC.

CDR3 amino acids: CASSLTGQGNEKLFF. The CDR3 DNA is TGTGCCAGCAGCTTGACGGGACAGGGCAACGAAAAACTGTTTTTT. The genes are TRBV5-6 and TRBJ1-4; 9 bases match TRBD1. V trimming: 1 base; J trimming: 8 bases; junction bases outside the gene matches: 6. Germline CDR1 SGHDT, CDR2 YYEEEE. CDR3 length equals 15 residues.

The chain carries TRBV15 and TRBJ2-7, with TRBD2 identical over 7 bases. The CDR3 covers 15 residues. Germline V gene data show CDR1 as LNHNV and CDR2 as YYDKDF (reference sequence). With V trimmed by 1 base and J by 3 bases, 6 bases remained unmatched. CDR3 nucleotides: TGTGCCACCAGCAGAGTGGGGGGGATTAGCTACGAGCAGTACTTC. Translation gives CATSRVGGISYEQYF.

This chain uses TRBV7-3 with TRBJ2-1; possible D gene TRBD1, 6 bases. Germline V CDR1 and CDR2: SGHTA, FQGTGA. The CDR3 runs to 14 residues. Deletions cut 4 bases from V and 1 base from J, with 8 bases between. In DNA, the CDR3 is TGTGCCAGCAGCTCCGGGACATCCTACAATGAGCAGTTCTTC. It is translated as CASSSGTSYNEQFF.

The chain carries TRBV6-5 and TRBJ2-2; the D is unclear. The germline gives CDR1 MNHEY, CDR2 SVGAGI. The CDR3 runs 14 residues. Trimming removed 0 bases from V and 6 bases from J, with 8 bases in between. The DNA for the CDR3 is TGTGCCAGCAGTTACTCGGTTGGGTCCGGGGAGCTGTTTTTT. This sequence encodes CASSYSVGSGELFF.

The chain recombines TRBV28 with TRBJ2-7, with 7 bases lining up with TRBD1. Germline values: CDR1 MDHEN, CDR2 SYDVKM. Losses at the gene ends were 7 bases for V and 2 bases for J; bases not matched to a gene: 5. The CDR3 sequence is 13 residues long. CDR3 amino acids: CASKRGQPYEQYF. Written as DNA, the CDR3 is TGTGCCAGCAAAAGGGGGCAGCCCTACGAGCAGTACTTC.

V and J are TRBV5-1 and TRBJ2-2; 7 positions match TRBD2. The germline CDR1 and CDR2 sequences are SGHRS and YFSETQ. This CDR3 contains 16 residues. J was trimmed by 2 bases and V by 0 bases; bases with no gene match: 4. The CDR3 loop is CASSLGLAVNTGELFF. Here the CDR3 DNA reads TGCGCCAGCAGCTTGGGACTAGCAGTAAACACCGGGGAGCTGTTTTTT.

The CDR3 loop is CASSLDSREGYTF. The DNA for the CDR3 is TGTGCCAGCAGTTTAGACTCGAGGGAAGGCTACACCTTC. V gene TRBV28 combines with J gene TRBJ1-2; D unresolved. V lost 2 bases to trimming and J lost 8 bases, with 12 bases between them. The CDR3 loop spans 13 amino acids. Looked up from germline, CDR1 is MDHEN and CDR2 is SYDVKM.